These 13 T cell receptor beta chains originate from one sample sequenced in a study of blood T cells in healthy people across ages. Next came a second PCR, run for about 6 to 12 cycles, which used a sample-barcoded 5' primer along with a J-beta primer mix. MiXCR, applied by TCRdb to the 5' RACE reads, yields one record per CDR3 protein. The table shows hundreds of thousands of distinct CDR3 sequences, with more than 20% occurring only once. This sample was shared with a second study, whose subject was T cells of mothers and their children.

The sequencing input was blood. Receptors were obtained from a boy aged 5-17 years in good health.

The table lists this clonotype with a few counts. CDR3 region: CASSEGQPGVYGYTF. CDR3 DNA: TGTGCCAGCAGCGAAGGCCAACCGGGGGTTTATGGCTACACCTTC. V gene TRBV11-1 combines with J gene TRBJ1-2; D is possibly TRBD1 (5 bases). CDR1 and CDR2 (germline): SGHAT, FQDESV (reference sequence). The V end was cut by 5 bases, the J end by 5 bases, with 18 bases between. This CDR3 spans 15 amino acids.

This rearrangement joins TRBV27 to TRBJ2-1; TRBD2 aligns across 13 bases. CDR3 length equals 17 residues. V trimming: 3 bases; J trimming: 5 bases; junction bases outside the gene matches: 7. Germline V lookup: CDR1 MNHEY, CDR2 SMNVEV (reference sequence). The CDR3 spells CASSFDTGTSGNNEQFF. The DNA of the CDR3 is TGTGCCAGCAGTTTCGATACCGGGACTAGCGGGAACAATGAGCAGTTCTTC.

This clonotype was counted many times. This chain links TRBV28 with TRBJ2-5; 8 nucleotides line up with TRBD2. V was pared by 5 bases and J by 5 bases, with 13 bases of the junction left unmatched. This CDR3 comprises 16 residues. Per the germline V gene, CDR1 is MDHEN and CDR2 is SYDVKM. This chain's CDR3 is CASSPRRSGSWETQYF. The CDR3 coding sequence is TGTGCCAGCAGTCCCCGGAGAAGCGGGAGTTGGGAGACCCAGTACTTC.

This clonotype was observed a few times. The chain uses TRBV4-3 and TRBJ2-5; 9 nucleotides line up with TRBD2. This CDR3 has 17 amino acids. Looked up from germline, CDR1 is LGHNA and CDR2 is YSLEER. V trimming: 2 bases; J trimming: 3 bases; junction bases outside the gene matches: 10. CDR3 DNA sequence: TGCGCCAGCAGCCAACCATTAGCGGGAGAGCCTGAAGAGACCCAGTACTTC. Its translation: CASSQPLAGEPEETQYF.

The chain employs TRBV20-1 and TRBJ1-5; D is possibly TRBD1 (5 bases). The CDR3 runs to 15 residues. V lost 3 bases and J lost 0, with 12 bases in between. Per the germline V gene, CDR1 is DFQATT and CDR2 is SNEGSKA (reference sequence). In DNA form, the CDR3 reads TGCAGTGCTAGTGGACAAACCTATAGCAATCAGCCCCAGCATTTT. Translating gives CSASGQTYSNQPQHF.

The chain uses TRBV6-2 or TRBV6-3 and TRBJ2-1, with 7 bases aligning to TRBD2. Germline V gene sequence: CDR1 MNHEY, CDR2 SVGEGT. V shed 2 bases, J shed 8 bases, and the junction held 12 bases outside the gene matches. CDR3 size: 16 residues. CDR3 DNA sequence: TGTGCCAGCAGTTACACATCCGGACTAGGCCCCGATGAGCAGTTCTTC. It specifies CASSYTSGLGPDEQFF.

CDR3 residues: CASSFLTLRRDRPYEQYF. CDR3 coding DNA: TGTGCCAGCAGTTTCCTCACTTTACGGAGAGACAGGCCCTACGAGCAGTACTTC. The chain joins TRBV5-4 to TRBJ2-7, with a weak D call TRBD1 (6 bases). Germline assignment: CDR1 SGHNT and CDR2 YYREEE (reference sequence). V gave up 5 bases and J gave up 2 bases, with 26 bases separating them. This CDR3 spans 18 amino acids. The whole variable domain, remainder taken from reference TRBV5-4 and TRBJ2-7, is ETGVTQSPTHLIKTRGQQVTLRCSSQSGHNTVSWYQQALGQGPQFIFQYYREEENGRGNFPPRFSGLQFPNYSSELNVNALELDDSALYLCASSFLTLRRDRPYEQYFGPGTRLTVT.

The CDR3 DNA reads TGTGCCAGCAGTTTCCCAGGGACGACTGTAGGTCAGCCCCAGCATTTT. Protein product: CASSFPGTTVGQPQHF. The rearrangement links TRBV6-2 or TRBV6-3 to TRBJ1-5; possibly TRBD1 for D (5 bases). With 4 bases removed from V and 6 bases from J, the gap between germline ends came to 19 bases. This CDR3 spans 16 amino acids. CDR1 is MNHEY, CDR2 SVGEGT, per germline.

The rearrangement uses TRBV4-3 and TRBJ1-4; D possibly corresponds to TRBD1 (6 bases). CDR3 size: 15 residues. V was shortened by 0 bases and J by 10 bases, with 15 bases between the two germline ends. CDR1 and CDR2 from the germline V gene are LGHNA and YSLEER. The CDR3 DNA follows: TGCGCCAGCAGCCAAGATTCGGCGGGCAGGGGAAAACTGTTTTTT. Translated: CASSQDSAGRGKLFF.

Note on this clonotype: At one end the junction does not follow the germline gene, possibly because of a read error. This chain links TRBV20-1 with TRBJ2-1; D gene unclear. This CDR3 is 13 amino acids long. Germline CDR1 and CDR2: DFQATT and SNEGSKA (reference sequence). This CDR3 is CSARDTTDNDQFF. CDR3 DNA: TGCAGTGCTAGAGATACGACCGACAATGATCAGTTCTTC.

This chain uses TRBV28 with TRBJ2-5; no definite D call. This CDR3 is 14 amino acids long. Trimming removed 5 bases at V and 0 bases at J, with 10 bases between. Germline values: CDR1 MDHEN, CDR2 SYDVKM. The CDR3 region has the DNA TGTGCCAGCAGTCCTCTTAGTAACCAAGAGACCCAGTACTTC. This gives the protein CASSPLSNQETQYF.

V usage is TRBV6-1 and J usage is TRBJ2-2; no clear D gene. There are 8 residues in the CDR3. From germline, CDR1 is MNHNS and CDR2 SASEGT. The V end lost 11 bases, the J end lost 15 bases, and 10 bases lay between the germline ends. CDR3 coding DNA: TGTGCCGCTAGGGAAGTGTTTTTT. Protein: CAAREVFF.

This clonotype has only a few counts. The chain recombines TRBV20-1 with TRBJ2-3; 9 bases agree with TRBD2. The trim removed 0 bases at V and 6 bases at J, leaving 10 bases unmatched. From germline, CDR1 is DFQATT and CDR2 SNEGSKA (reference sequence). This CDR3 contains 16 residues. The CDR3 region has the DNA TGCAGTGCTAGAGATGAAGCGGGAGGACGACGGGATACGCAGTATTTT. This translates into CSARDEAGGRRDTQYF.